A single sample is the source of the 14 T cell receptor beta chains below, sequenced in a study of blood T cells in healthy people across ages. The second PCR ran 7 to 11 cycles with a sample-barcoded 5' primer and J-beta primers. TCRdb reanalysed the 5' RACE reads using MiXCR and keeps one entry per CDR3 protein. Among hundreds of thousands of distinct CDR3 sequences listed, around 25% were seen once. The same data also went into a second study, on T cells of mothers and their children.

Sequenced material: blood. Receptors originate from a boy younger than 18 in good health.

The CDR3 sequence is CSVGRLAGEGNEQFF. CDR3 DNA sequence: TGCAGCGTTGGTCGACTAGCGGGCGAGGGGAATGAGCAGTTCTTC. The rearrangement links TRBV29-1 to TRBJ2-1; TRBD2 agrees at 10 bases. This CDR3 comprises 15 residues. Trimming removed 4 bases from V and 7 bases from J; junction bases left unmatched: 10. CDR1 and CDR2 (germline): SQVTM, ANQGSEA.

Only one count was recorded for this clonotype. This chain's CDR3 is CSALDRFTEAFF. CDR3 sequence (DNA): TGCAGCGCCTTGGACAGGTTCACTGAAGCTTTCTTT. The chain carries TRBV29-1 and TRBJ1-1; TRBD1 aligns across 7 bases. Germline V gene sequence: CDR1 SQVTM, CDR2 ANQGSEA. V shed 7 bases, J shed 4 bases, and the junction held 6 bases outside the gene matches. The CDR3 is 12 amino acids.

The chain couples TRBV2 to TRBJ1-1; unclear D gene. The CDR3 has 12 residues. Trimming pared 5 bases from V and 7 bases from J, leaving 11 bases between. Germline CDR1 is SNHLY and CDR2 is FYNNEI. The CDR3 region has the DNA TGTGCCAGCAGTTTCGACCAGGATGAAGCTTTCTTT. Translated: CASSFDQDEAFF. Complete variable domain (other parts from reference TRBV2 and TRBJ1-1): EPEVTQTPSHQVTQMGQEVILRCVPISNHLYFYWYRQILGQKVEFLVSFYNNEISEKSEIFDDQFSVERPDGSNFTLKIRSTKLEDSAMYFCASSFDQDEAFFGQGTRLTVV.

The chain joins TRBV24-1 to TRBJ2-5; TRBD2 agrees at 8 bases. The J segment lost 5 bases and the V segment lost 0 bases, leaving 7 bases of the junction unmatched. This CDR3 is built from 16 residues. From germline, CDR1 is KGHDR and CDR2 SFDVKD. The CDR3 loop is CATSDLQAGAGETQYF. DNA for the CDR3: TGTGCCACCAGTGATTTGCAAGCGGGAGCGGGGGAGACCCAGTACTTC.

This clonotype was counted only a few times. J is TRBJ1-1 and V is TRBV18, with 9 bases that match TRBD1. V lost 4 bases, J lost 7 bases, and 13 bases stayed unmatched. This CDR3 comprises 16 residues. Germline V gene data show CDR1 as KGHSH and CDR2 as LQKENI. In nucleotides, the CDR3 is TGTGCCAGCTCACTACTGACAGGGGGAGAATTTATTGAAGCTTTCTTT. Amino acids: CASSLLTGGEFIEAFF.

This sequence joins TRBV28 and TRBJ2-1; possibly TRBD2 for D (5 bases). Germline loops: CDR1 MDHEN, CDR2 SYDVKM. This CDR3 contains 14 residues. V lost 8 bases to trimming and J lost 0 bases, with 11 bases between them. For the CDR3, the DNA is TGTGCCAGCGTAACGGGGAACTCCTACAATGAGCAGTTCTTC. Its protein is CASVTGNSYNEQFF.

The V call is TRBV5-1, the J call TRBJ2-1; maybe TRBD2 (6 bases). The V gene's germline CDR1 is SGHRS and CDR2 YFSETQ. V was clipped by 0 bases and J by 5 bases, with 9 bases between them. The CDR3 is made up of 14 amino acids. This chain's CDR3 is CASSLVGLHNEQFF. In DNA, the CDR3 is TGCGCCAGCAGCTTGGTGGGACTTCACAATGAGCAGTTCTTC.

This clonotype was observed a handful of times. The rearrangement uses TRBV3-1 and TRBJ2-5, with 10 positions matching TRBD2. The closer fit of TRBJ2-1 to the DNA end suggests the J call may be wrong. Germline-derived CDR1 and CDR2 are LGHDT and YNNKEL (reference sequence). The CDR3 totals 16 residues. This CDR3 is CASSQGVAGGMNEQFF. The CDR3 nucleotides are TGTGCCAGCAGCCAAGGGGTAGCGGGGGGCATGAATGAGCAGTTCTTC.

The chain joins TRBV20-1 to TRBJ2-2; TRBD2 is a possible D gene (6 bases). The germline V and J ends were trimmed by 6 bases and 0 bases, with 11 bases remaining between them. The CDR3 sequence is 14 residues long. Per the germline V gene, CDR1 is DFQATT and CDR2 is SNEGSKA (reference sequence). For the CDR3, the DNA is TGCAGTGCGAGGGACTCAGCGAACACCGGGGAGCTGTTTTTT. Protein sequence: CSARDSANTGELFF.

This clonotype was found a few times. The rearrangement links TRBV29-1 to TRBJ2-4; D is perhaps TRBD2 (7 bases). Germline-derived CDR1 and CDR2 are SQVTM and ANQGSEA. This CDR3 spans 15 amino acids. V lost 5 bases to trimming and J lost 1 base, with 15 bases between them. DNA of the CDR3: TGCAGCGTTTTTGGGGGGGCTGTGGCCAAAAACATTCAGTACTTC. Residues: CSVFGGAVAKNIQYF. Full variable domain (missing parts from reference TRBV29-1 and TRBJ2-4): SAVISQKPSRDICQRGTSLTIQCQVDSQVTMMFWYRQQPGQSLTLIATANQGSEATYESGFVIDKFPISRPNLTFSTLTVSNMSPEDSSIYLCSVFGGAVAKNIQYFGAGTRLSVL.

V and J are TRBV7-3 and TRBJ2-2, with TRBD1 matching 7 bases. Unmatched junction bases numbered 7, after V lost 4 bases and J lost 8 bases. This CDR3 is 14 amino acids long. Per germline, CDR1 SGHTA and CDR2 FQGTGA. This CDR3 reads CASSSGTDNGELFF. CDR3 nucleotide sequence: TGTGCCAGCAGCTCCGGGACAGACAATGGGGAGCTGTTTTTT.

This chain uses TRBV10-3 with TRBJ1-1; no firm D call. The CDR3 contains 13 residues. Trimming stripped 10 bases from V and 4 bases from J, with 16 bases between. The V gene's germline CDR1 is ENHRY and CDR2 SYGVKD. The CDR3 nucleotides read TGTGCCACGACCGTGATGGGTGGCACTGAAGCTTTCTTT. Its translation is CATTVMGGTEAFF.

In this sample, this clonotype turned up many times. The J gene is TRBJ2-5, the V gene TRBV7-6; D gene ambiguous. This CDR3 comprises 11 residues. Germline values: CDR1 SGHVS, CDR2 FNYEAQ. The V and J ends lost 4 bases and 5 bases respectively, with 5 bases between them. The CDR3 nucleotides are TGTGCCAGCAGCTCGACGGAGACCCAGTACTTC. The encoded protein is CASSSTETQYF.

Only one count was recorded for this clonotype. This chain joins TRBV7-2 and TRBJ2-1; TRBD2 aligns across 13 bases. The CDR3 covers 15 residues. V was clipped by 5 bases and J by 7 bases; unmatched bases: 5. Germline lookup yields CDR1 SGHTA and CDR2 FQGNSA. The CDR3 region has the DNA TGTGCCAGCAGCGGACTAGCGGGGGCCTTAAATGAGCAGTTCTTC. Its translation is CASSGLAGALNEQFF.